These 30 T cell receptor beta chains were sequenced from one sample in a study of blood T cell repertoires in COVID-19. Libraries were prepared by immunoSEQ multiplex PCR; TCRdb keeps only in-frame clonotypes and omits some of them. The table lists fewer than 450,000 clones, less than 95% of them singletons, with about 0.6% in the top ten. The sample comprised PBMCs or T cells enriched from blood (not recorded which). The receptors come from a man aged 18 to 29 who had recovered from COVID-19.

The chain carries TRBV3-1 (or the pseudogene TRBV3-2) and TRBJ1-4; weak D call: TRBD1 (5 bases). Per the germline V gene, CDR1 is LGHDT and CDR2 is YNNKEL (reference sequence). Trimming removed 5 bases from V and 3 bases from J, with 13 bases in between. There are 15 residues in the CDR3. The CDR3 DNA sequence: TGTGCCAGCAGCAAGCAAACAGGCCCTAATGAAAAACTGTTTTTT. As protein: CASSKQTGPNEKLFF.

The V call is TRBV18, the J call TRBJ2-1; 10 bases map to TRBD2. This CDR3 has 16 residues. The germline gives CDR1 KGHSH, CDR2 LQKENI. The V segment lost 3 bases and the J segment 6 bases; nucleotides outside the gene matches: 8. This CDR3 reads CASSPASGGAPNEQFF. CDR3 DNA sequence: TGTGCCAGCTCACCGGCCAGCGGGGGGGCCCCCAATGAGCAGTTCTTC.

The V gene is TRBV11-2, the J gene TRBJ2-5; D is possibly TRBD2 (6 bases). Germline loops: CDR1 SGHAT, CDR2 FQNNGV. The CDR3 is made up of 13 amino acids. V was cut by 8 bases and J by 5 bases, with 15 bases left in between. The CDR3 sequence: CASRAGSWETQYF. The CDR3 DNA is TGTGCCAGCCGGGCGGGATCGTGGGAGACCCAGTACTTC.

The J gene is TRBJ1-5, the V gene TRBV28, with D possibly TRBD1 on 5 matching bases. The CDR3 consists of 13 residues. Trimming left V 8 bases short and J 2 bases short, with 10 bases between. In germline, CDR1 is MDHEN, CDR2 SYDVKM. In nucleotides, the CDR3 is TGTGCCAGCGTTGACAGCCGCAATCAGCCCCAGCATTTT. It yields the protein CASVDSRNQPQHF.

The rearrangement uses TRBV12-3 or TRBV12-4 and TRBJ2-3, with D unclear. CDR3 size: 12 residues. V was pared by 2 bases and J by 4 bases, with 4 bases between. CDR3 residues: CASSLLSDTQYF. The CDR3 DNA sequence: TGTGCCAGCAGTTTACTATCAGATACGCAGTATTTT.

The chain combines TRBV5-4 with TRBJ1-1, with 7 bases that match TRBD1. V gave up 0 bases and J gave up 1 base; unmatched junction bases: 9. This CDR3 has 17 residues. The germline CDR1 and CDR2 sequences are SGHNT and YYREEE (reference sequence). The CDR3 coding sequence is TGTGCCAGCAGCTTGGATGCGACAGGGCTCCCGAACACTGAAGCTTTCTTT. Its protein product is CASSLDATGLPNTEAFF. The whole variable domain, remainder taken from reference TRBV5-4 and TRBJ1-1, is ETGVTQSPTHLIKTRGQQVTLRCSSQSGHNTVSWYQQALGQGPQFIFQYYREEENGRGNFPPRFSGLQFPNYSSELNVNALELDDSALYLCASSLDATGLPNTEAFFGQGTRLTVV.

This clone was observed a handful of times. V and J are TRBV15 and TRBJ1-2, with 9 bases identical to TRBD1. Germline values: CDR1 LNHNV, CDR2 YYDKDF (reference sequence). The V gene end was trimmed by 3 bases and the J gene end by 1 base; junction bases not matched to a gene: 6. The CDR3 has 16 residues. The CDR3 DNA reads TGTGCCACCAGCAGGGGACAGGGCACAGTTAACTATGGCTACACCTTC. Residues: CATSRGQGTVNYGYTF.

This chain connects TRBV21-1 to TRBJ2-1; no DNA check was done on the table's D call, TRBD2. TRBV21-1 is classified as a pseudogene. This CDR3 has 17 residues. In DNA, the CDR3 is TGTGCCAGCAGCAATCCCCCTAGCGGGAGGTCCTACAATGAGCAGTTCTTC. It yields the protein CASSNPPSGRSYNEQFF.

The J gene is TRBJ2-1, the V gene TRBV4-1, with 10 bases fitting TRBD2. The junction had 12 bases not matched to a gene; V was cut back by 2 bases and J by 8 bases. Germline V gene lookup returns CDR1 MGHRA and CDR2 YSYEKL. The length of the CDR3 is 17 residues. The CDR3 DNA reads as TGCGCCAGCAGCCAAAACGCGGCTAGCGGGAGTACTGATGAGCAGTTCTTC. Translating it yields CASSQNAASGSTDEQFF.

The chain employs TRBV11-2 and TRBJ2-1; tentatively, D is TRBD1 (5 bases). The CDR3 contains 15 residues. Germline CDR1 is SGHAT and CDR2 is FQNNGV. The V end was cut by 5 bases, the J end by 4 bases, with 15 bases between. The chain's CDR3 is CASSPGSRRYNEQFF. CDR3 coding DNA: TGTGCCAGCAGCCCAGGGTCGCGACGGTACAATGAGCAGTTCTTC.

The CDR3 sequence: CASSQGRGYGYTF. In DNA form, the CDR3 reads TGTGCCAGCAGCCAAGGGCGAGGGTATGGCTACACCTTC. V gene TRBV3-1 (or the pseudogene TRBV3-2) combines with J gene TRBJ1-2; D remains unclear. CDR3 length: 13 residues. CDR1 is LGHDT and CDR2 is YNNKEL in the germline V gene (reference sequence). V was pared by 1 base and J by 5 bases, with 8 bases between.

The chain links TRBV10-3 to TRBJ1-3; perhaps TRBD1 as D (5 bases). This CDR3 is built from 14 residues. The V end lost 7 bases, the J end lost 1 base, and 11 bases lay between the germline ends. Germline CDR1 ENHRY, CDR2 SYGVKD. The CDR3 loop reads CAITVDRSGNTIYF. The CDR3 DNA reads TGTGCCATCACCGTCGACAGATCTGGAAACACCATATATTTT.

The rearrangement links TRBV3-1 (or the pseudogene TRBV3-2) to TRBJ1-5, with D unclear. Trimming left V 1 base short and J 3 bases short, with 4 bases between. The CDR3 runs 13 residues. Germline CDR1 is LGHDT and CDR2 is YNNKEL (reference sequence). The CDR3 DNA follows: TGTGCCAGCAGCCAAGTTTACAATCAGCCCCAGCATTTT. Translation: CASSQVYNQPQHF.

The chain recombines TRBV7-2 with TRBJ2-1; 8 bases line up with TRBD2. After removal of 3 bases from V and 6 bases from J, the junction contained 16 bases not matched to a gene. The CDR3 consists of 18 residues. Germline V gives CDR1 SGHTA, CDR2 FQGNSA. DNA for the CDR3: TGTGCCAGCAGCTTTATCTTGGGTGCGGGGGGCCGCGGCAATGAGCAGTTCTTC. The encoded protein is CASSFILGAGGRGNEQFF.

J is TRBJ2-7 and V is TRBV12-3 or TRBV12-4; TRBD1 might be the D (5 bases). V shed 8 bases and J shed 1 base, with 12 bases lying between them. The CDR3 is made up of 13 amino acids. The chain's CDR3 is CASSLGLSYEQYF. CDR3 nucleotide sequence: TGTGCCAGCTCCCTGGGGCTTTCCTACGAGCAGTACTTC.

This clone was recorded once. The J gene is TRBJ1-1, the V gene TRBV2; TRBD1 might be the D (6 bases). Germline V gene sequence: CDR1 SNHLY, CDR2 FYNNEI. V was trimmed by 6 bases and J by 4 bases, leaving 9 bases between them. The CDR3 spans 12 residues. The CDR3 is CASRTGFTEAFF. In nucleotides, the CDR3 is TGTGCCAGCAGAACAGGGTTCACTGAAGCTTTCTTT.

The V gene is TRBV5-4, the J gene TRBJ1-2; tentatively, D is TRBD1 (6 bases). CDR1 SGHNT and CDR2 YYREEE come from the germline V gene (reference sequence). This CDR3 has 16 residues. The V end lost 4 bases, the J end lost 11 bases, and 27 bases lay between the germline ends. The CDR3 coding sequence is TGTGCCAGCAGCCCGGGCGGGGGGCGACAGCCTTGGAGGTACACCTTC. Translated, it gives CASSPGGGRQPWRYTF.

The chain is built from TRBV6-6 and TRBJ1-6; possible D gene TRBD1, 5 bases. The CDR3 length is 16 residues. The V end was cut by 7 bases, the J end by 7 bases, with 20 bases between. From germline, CDR1 is MNHNY and CDR2 SVGAGI (reference sequence). This CDR3 is CASTYLLRGENSPLHF. CDR3 coding DNA: TGTGCCAGCACCTACCTATTACGGGGGGAAAATTCACCCCTCCACTTT.

The chain combines TRBV19 with TRBJ1-2; D unclear. CDR1 is LNHDA and CDR2 is SQIVND in the germline V gene (reference sequence). V was pared by 7 bases and J by 3 bases, with 15 bases between. This CDR3 has 14 amino acids. The CDR3 coding sequence is TGTGCCAGTACTTACCGCGGAGGACACTATGGCTACACCTTC. Protein: CASTYRGGHYGYTF.

This sequence joins TRBV11-3 and TRBJ1-5; possible D gene TRBD1, 5 bases. The CDR3 consists of 16 residues. V shed 8 bases and J shed 7 bases, with 24 bases lying between them. Germline V gene sequence: CDR1 SGHNT, CDR2 YENEEA. The CDR3 region has the DNA TGTGCCAGCGGGGTCGGGAGCCAGGGATCGTGGCAGCCCCAGCATTTT. This translates into CASGVGSQGSWQPQHF.

The rearrangement uses TRBV12-5 and TRBJ1-4; maybe TRBD1 (5 bases). Germline CDR1 reads LGHNT; CDR2 reads FRNRAP. The CDR3 has 18 residues. Trimming pared 0 bases from V and 8 bases from J, leaving 22 bases between. Here the CDR3 reads CASGLVWPGGGVVEKLFF. The CDR3 DNA reads as TGTGCTAGTGGTTTGGTATGGCCTGGGGGGGGAGTGGTCGAAAAACTGTTTTTT.

This clone came up once. The CDR3, as DNA: TGTGCTAGTGGGGAGGGCTATGGCTACACCTTC. It specifies CASGEGYGYTF. V is TRBV12-5 and J is TRBJ1-2; D call uncertain. Trimming removed 6 bases at V and 4 bases at J, with 6 bases between. From germline, CDR1 is LGHNT and CDR2 FRNRAP. The CDR3 spans 11 residues.

This chain links TRBV12-3 or TRBV12-4 with TRBJ2-3; D is undetermined. The CDR3 runs to 13 residues. Trimming cost V 5 bases and J 5 bases, with 11 bases left between them. The CDR3 sequence is CASSVSLRDTQYF. Here the CDR3 DNA reads TGTGCCAGCAGTGTATCACTACGAGATACGCAGTATTTT.

This chain uses TRBV11-2 with TRBJ1-2; 7 bases align to TRBD1. The CDR3 runs to 15 residues. The germline V gene has CDR1 SGHAT and CDR2 FQNNGV. V trimming: 4 bases; J trimming: 4 bases; junction bases outside the gene matches: 9. This CDR3 reads CASSWGGQAFYGYTF. CDR3 DNA: TGTGCCAGCAGCTGGGGTGGACAGGCCTTCTATGGCTACACCTTC.

V usage is TRBV6-1 and J usage is TRBJ2-1, with D perhaps TRBD2 (7 bases). The CDR3 contains 15 residues. Germline CDR1 MNHNS, CDR2 SASEGT. V lost 2 bases to trimming and J lost 3 bases, with 11 bases between them. The CDR3 bases are TGTGCCAGCAGTGAAAGGGGGGGAAACTACAATGAGCAGTTCTTC. Translating gives CASSERGGNYNEQFF.

The chain employs TRBV28 and TRBJ2-7; no clear D gene. The CDR3 has 11 residues. V dropped 5 bases and J dropped 1 base, with 3 bases sitting between them. The germline V gene has CDR1 MDHEN and CDR2 SYDVKM. The CDR3 here is CASSTSYEQYF. CDR3 nucleotide sequence: TGTGCCAGCAGTACTTCCTACGAGCAGTACTTC.

V gene TRBV5-1 combines with J gene TRBJ2-2; TRBD2 agrees at 9 bases. CDR1 and CDR2 from the germline V gene are SGHRS and YFSETQ. Germline trimming cut 4 bases from V and 0 bases from J; bases unmatched to any gene: 7. CDR3 length equals 17 residues. CDR3 sequence (DNA): TGCGCCAGCAGCCCCACAGCGGGGGGTACGAACACCGGGGAGCTGTTTTTT. Its protein product is CASSPTAGGTNTGELFF.

The rearrangement links TRBV12-3 or TRBV12-4 to TRBJ2-7; D may be TRBD1 (6 bases). Trimming cost V 4 bases and J 5 bases, with 12 bases left between them. The length of the CDR3 is 13 residues. In DNA, the CDR3 is TGTGCCAGCAGTTCACAGGGACGCCACGAGCAGTACTTC. This translates into CASSSQGRHEQYF.

As for this clone: The same CDR3 can be traced to other DNA sequences in this sample. This chain links TRBV5-4 with TRBJ1-3; TRBD1 matches 7 bases. CDR3 length: 14 residues. With V trimmed by 5 bases and J by 4 bases, 6 bases remained unmatched. Looked up from germline, CDR1 is SGHNT and CDR2 is YYREEE (reference sequence). The CDR3 coding sequence is TGTGCCAGCAGTCTCGGGGACAGCGGAAACACCATATATTTT. Amino acid sequence: CASSLGDSGNTIYF.

J is TRBJ2-3 and V is TRBV6-2 or TRBV6-3; D is possibly TRBD2 (7 bases). CDR3 size: 15 residues. Trimming left V 10 bases short and J 4 bases short, with 21 bases between. The germline V gene encodes CDR1 MNHEY and CDR2 SVGEGT. CDR3 amino acids: CATSGVARGPDTQYF. The CDR3 bases are TGTGCCACCAGCGGGGTGGCGCGGGGGCCAGATACGCAGTATTTT.